One sample yielded the 6 T cell receptor beta chains listed below, sequenced in a study of cytomegalovirus exposure and HLA in healthy donors. PCR employed 60 Vbeta and 13 Jbeta primers. Generated by immunoSEQ multiplex PCR, the TCRdb table keeps only in-frame clones and is missing some. The repertoire holds 100,000 or so clones, with 60% to 85% as singletons. The sample taken for sequencing was PBMCs. The source is a man in his forties in good health and CMV-seronegative.

This clone was detected once. J is TRBJ1-2 and V is TRBV4-3, with 7 bases aligning to TRBD1. Germline V gene data show CDR1 as LGHNA and CDR2 as YSLEER. V lost 4 bases and J lost 8; bases outside the gene matches: 7. There are 13 residues in the CDR3. CDR3 in amino acids: CASSPNRGAGYTF. The DNA of the CDR3 is TGCGCCAGCAGCCCAAACAGGGGCGCGGGCTACACCTTC.

This chain joins TRBV6-5 and TRBJ1-5, with 7 bases identical to TRBD1. There are 16 residues in the CDR3. With 0 bases clipped from V and 3 bases from J, the junction kept 5 bases outside the gene matches. In germline, CDR1 is MNHEY, CDR2 SVGAGI. CDR3 protein: CASSYSRTGANQPQHF. CDR3 nucleotides: TGTGCCAGCAGTTACTCTAGGACAGGTGCCAATCAGCCCCAGCATTTT.

The genes are TRBV16 and TRBJ1-3; a possible D gene is TRBD1 (5 bases). Germline CDR1 reads KGHSY; CDR2 reads FQNENV. V lost 6 bases to trimming and J lost 0 bases, with 15 bases between them. The CDR3 spans 16 residues. CDR3 sequence (DNA): TGTGCCAGCAGTCCGGGGCCCGGGAGCTCTGGAAACACCATATATTTT. Its translation: CASSPGPGSSGNTIYF.

Worth noting for this clone: Its ends do not fully match the called genes, so a read error is possible. The V gene is TRBV7-9, the J gene TRBJ2-7; TRBD1 aligns across 7 bases. The CDR3 has 15 amino acids. Germline CDR1 is SEHNR and CDR2 is FQNEAQ (reference sequence). For the CDR3, the DNA is TGTTCCAGCAGACTTGGGACAGCCAGCTCCTACGAGCAGTACTTC. Its protein is CSSRLGTASSYEQYF.

This sequence joins TRBV4-1 and TRBJ2-4; tentative D call: TRBD2 (5 bases). The V end lost 1 base, the J end lost 0 bases, and 10 bases lay between the germline ends. In germline, CDR1 is MGHRA, CDR2 YSYEKL. The CDR3 spans 16 residues. Here the CDR3 DNA reads TGCGCCAGCAGCCAAGTGTCCCGGGGAGCCAAAAACATTCAGTACTTC. This codes for CASSQVSRGAKNIQYF.

The chain couples TRBV4-2 to TRBJ2-1; D possibly corresponds to TRBD2 (5 bases). Germline CDR1 reads LGHNA; CDR2 reads YNFKEQ. The CDR3 is 16 amino acids. The germline V and J ends were trimmed by 6 bases and 6 bases, with 21 bases remaining between them. CDR3 region: CASRGTLGVNFNEQFF. CDR3 DNA sequence: TGTGCCAGCAGAGGTACCTTGGGAGTTAATTTCAATGAGCAGTTCTTC.